This TCR beta chain originates from a study of CXCR3-negative and CXCR3-positive naive CD8 T cells. Findings and limits, study-wide: Naive CXCR3-positive and CXCR3-negative cells shared TRBV-TRBJ usage; memory cells diverged. Post-cryopreservation CXCR3 expression was partly diminished, and the bulk of assays employed fresh PBMCs.

The study made its TRB cDNA libraries by 5' RACE, adding UMI labels. Reanalyzing the 5' RACE reads, TCRdb keeps one entry per CDR3 protein, without DNA. The sample totals 55,000 to 65,000 distinct CDR3 sequences; its top ten clones hold around 4%. As to this clonotype: Its target is not known.

Germline assignment: CDR1 SEHNR and CDR2 FQNEAQ (reference sequence). The CDR3 spans 13 residues. CD45RO-CCR7+CD27+CD95- defined naive CD8+ T cells. This TCR was sampled from a human donor in good health. Some clones in this sample may be carry-over from other donors' samples. Sequencing was carried out using naive CXCR3- CD8+ T cells from blood. Noted subset: CD45RO-CCR7+CD27+CD95- naive CD8+ T cells lacking CXCR3 (TNR3-). The chain has TRBV7-9 and TRBJ2-5. This chain's CDR3 is CASSLVVGETQYF.